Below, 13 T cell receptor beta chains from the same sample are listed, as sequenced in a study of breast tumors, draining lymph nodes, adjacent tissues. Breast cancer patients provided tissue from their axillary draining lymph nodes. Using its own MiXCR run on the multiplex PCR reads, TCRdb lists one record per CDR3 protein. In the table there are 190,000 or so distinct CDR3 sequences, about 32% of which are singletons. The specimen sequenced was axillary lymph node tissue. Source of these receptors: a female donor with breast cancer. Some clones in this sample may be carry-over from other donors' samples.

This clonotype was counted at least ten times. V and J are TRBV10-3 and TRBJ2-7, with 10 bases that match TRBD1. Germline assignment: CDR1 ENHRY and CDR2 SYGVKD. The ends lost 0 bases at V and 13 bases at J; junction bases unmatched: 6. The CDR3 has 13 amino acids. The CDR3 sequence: CAISESLGTGVYF. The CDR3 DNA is TGTGCCATCAGTGAGTCGCTTGGGACAGGGGTCTACTTC.

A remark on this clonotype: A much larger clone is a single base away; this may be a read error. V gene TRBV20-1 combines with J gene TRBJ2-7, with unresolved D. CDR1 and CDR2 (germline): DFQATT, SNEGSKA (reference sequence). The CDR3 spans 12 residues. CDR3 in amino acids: CSASGHLYEPYF. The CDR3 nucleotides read TGCAGTGCTAGCGGTCATCTCTACGAGCCGTACTTC.

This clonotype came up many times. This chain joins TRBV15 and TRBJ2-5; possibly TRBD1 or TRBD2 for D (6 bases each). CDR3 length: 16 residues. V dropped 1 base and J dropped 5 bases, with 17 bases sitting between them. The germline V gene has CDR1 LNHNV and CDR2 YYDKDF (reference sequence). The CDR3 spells CATSRVGAGSPETQYF. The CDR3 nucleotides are TGTGCCACCAGCAGAGTGGGGGCGGGGTCGCCGGAGACCCAGTACTTC.

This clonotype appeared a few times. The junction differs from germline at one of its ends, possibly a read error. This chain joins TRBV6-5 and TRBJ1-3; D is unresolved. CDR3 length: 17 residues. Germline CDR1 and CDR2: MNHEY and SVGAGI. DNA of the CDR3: TGTGCCAGCAGTCACTCTGGGCAGCCTTCCTCTGGAAACACCATATATTTT. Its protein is CASSHSGQPSSGNTIYF.

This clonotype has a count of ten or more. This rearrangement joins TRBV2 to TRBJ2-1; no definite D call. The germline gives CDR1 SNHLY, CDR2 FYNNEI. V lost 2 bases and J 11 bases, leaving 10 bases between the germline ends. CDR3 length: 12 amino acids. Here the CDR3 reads CASSERAGKQFF. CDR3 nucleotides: TGTGCCAGCAGTGAAAGGGCTGGCAAGCAGTTCTTC.

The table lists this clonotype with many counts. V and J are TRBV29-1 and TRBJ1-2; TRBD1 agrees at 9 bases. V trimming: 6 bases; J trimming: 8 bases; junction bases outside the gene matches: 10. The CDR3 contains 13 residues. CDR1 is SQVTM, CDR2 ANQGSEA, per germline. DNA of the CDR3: TGCAGCGTAGATACAGGGGGCGCTGGGGGCTACACCTTC. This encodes CSVDTGGAGGYTF.

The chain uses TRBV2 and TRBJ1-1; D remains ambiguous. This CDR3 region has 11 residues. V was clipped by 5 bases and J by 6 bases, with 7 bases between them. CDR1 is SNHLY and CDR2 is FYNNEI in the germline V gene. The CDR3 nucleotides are TGTGCCAGCAGTTGGTTGGCTGAAGCTTTCTTT. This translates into CASSWLAEAFF.

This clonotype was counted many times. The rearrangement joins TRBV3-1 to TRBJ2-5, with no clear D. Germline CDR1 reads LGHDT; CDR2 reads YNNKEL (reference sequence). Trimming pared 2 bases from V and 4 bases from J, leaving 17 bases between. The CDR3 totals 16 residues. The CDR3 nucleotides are TGTGCCAGCAGCCAACGGGTGGACCCCCGGAGAGAGACCCAGTACTTC. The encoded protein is CASSQRVDPRRETQYF.

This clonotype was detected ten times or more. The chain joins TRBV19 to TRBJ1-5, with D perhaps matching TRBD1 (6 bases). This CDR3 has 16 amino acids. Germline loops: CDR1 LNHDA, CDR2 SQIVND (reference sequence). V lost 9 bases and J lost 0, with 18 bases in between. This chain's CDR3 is CASLSRSGDSNQPQHF. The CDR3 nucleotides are TGTGCCAGCCTCAGTAGGTCAGGGGATAGCAATCAGCCCCAGCATTTT.

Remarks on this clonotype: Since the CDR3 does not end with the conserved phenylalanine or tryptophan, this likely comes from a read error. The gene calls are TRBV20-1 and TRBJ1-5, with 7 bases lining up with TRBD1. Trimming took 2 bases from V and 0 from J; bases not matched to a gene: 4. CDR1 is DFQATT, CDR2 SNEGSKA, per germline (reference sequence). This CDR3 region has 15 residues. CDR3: CSARPGGTSNQPQHG. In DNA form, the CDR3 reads TGCAGTGCTAGACCAGGGGGGACTAGCAATCAGCCCCAGCATGGT.

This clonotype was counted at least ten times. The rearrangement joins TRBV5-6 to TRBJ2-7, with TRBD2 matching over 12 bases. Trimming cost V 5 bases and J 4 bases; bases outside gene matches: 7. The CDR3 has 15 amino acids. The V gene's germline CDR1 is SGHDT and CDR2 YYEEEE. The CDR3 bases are TGTGCCAGCAGTTCGACTAGCGGGAGTTGGTACGAGCAGTACTTC. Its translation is CASSSTSGSWYEQYF. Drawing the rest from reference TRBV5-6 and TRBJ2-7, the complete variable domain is DAGVTQSPTHLIKTRGQQVTLRCSPKSGHDTVSWYQQALGQGPQFIFQYYEEEERQRGNFPDRFSGHQFPNYSSELNVNALLLGDSALYLCASSSTSGSWYEQYFGPGTRLTVT.

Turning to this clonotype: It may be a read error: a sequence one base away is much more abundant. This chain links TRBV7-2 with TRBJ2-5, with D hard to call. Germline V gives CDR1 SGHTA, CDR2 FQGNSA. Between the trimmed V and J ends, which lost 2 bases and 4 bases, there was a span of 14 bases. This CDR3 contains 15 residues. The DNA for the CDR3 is TGTGCCAGCAGCTTAAACGGTTGGTACCGAGAGACCCAGTACTTC. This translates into CASSLNGWYRETQYF. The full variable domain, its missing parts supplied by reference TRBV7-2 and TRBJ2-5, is GAGVSQSPSNKVTEKGKDVELRCDPISGHTALYWYRQSLGQGLEFLIYFQGNSAPDKSGLPSDRFSAERTGGSVSTLTIQRTQQEDSAVYLCASSLNGWYRETQYFGPGTRLLVL.

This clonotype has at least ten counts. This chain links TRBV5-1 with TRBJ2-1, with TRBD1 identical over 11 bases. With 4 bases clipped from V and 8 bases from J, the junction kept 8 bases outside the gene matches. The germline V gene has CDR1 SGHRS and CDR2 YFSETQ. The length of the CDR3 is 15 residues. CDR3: CASSPGTGGIDEQFF. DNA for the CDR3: TGCGCCAGCAGCCCCGGGACAGGGGGAATCGATGAGCAGTTCTTC. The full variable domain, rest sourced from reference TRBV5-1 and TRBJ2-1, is KAGVTQTPRYLIKTRGQQVTLSCSPISGHRSVSWYQQTPGQGLQFLFEYFSETQRNKGNFPGRFSGRQFSNSRSEMNVSTLELGDSALYLCASSPGTGGIDEQFFGPGTRLTVL.